These T cell receptor beta chains were read from a single sample in a study of PD-1 blockade in classical Hodgkin lymphoma. Only in-frame clones appear in the TCRdb table, and some are missing; sequencing was by immunoSEQ multiplex PCR. The table includes 25,000 to 35,000 clones, 65% to 75% detected once. The sequencing used peripheral blood mononuclear cells (PBMCs), collected before the second cycle of nivolumab. The receptors stem from a human donor with classical Hodgkin lymphoma. Both conserved end residues are part of each CDR3. Fields, in order: V gene, CDR3 protein.

>TRBV6-5
CASSRGLETQYF
>TRBV25-1
CASSEYGGAYNEQFF
>TRBV28
CASSLMNSPLHF
>TRBV7-2
CASSSTGTRETQYF
>TRBV28
CASRTGTGANVLTF
>TRBV7-2
CASSLLGQIYGYTF
>TRBV29-1
CSVEPLRGEQYF
>TRBV2
CASRDRDMNSNQPQHF
>TRBV27
CASRPAGSGGWVGLNQPQHF
>TRBV4-2
CASSQEWTSTEAFF
>TRBV4-3
CASSQDSHLGQPQHF
>TRBV28
CATTGARGNTIYF
>TRBV18
CASSPRPQGWAEAFF
>TRBV6-1
CATSPLLQGYEQYF
>TRBV19
CASSTGGGALDTQYF
>TRBV2
CASSKTGPQQFF
>TRBV7-2
CASSLNGAQLSNQPQHF
>TRBV14
CASSRTGRSSYNEQFF
>TRBV19
CASSILSGSYGYTF
>TRBV6-5
CASNDRFLNTEAFF